This T cell receptor beta chain appears in the sequencing data of a study of shared clonotypes between healthy human individuals. Concerning this clone itself: This CDR3 is also generated by other DNA sequences in the sample.

The CDR3 totals 12 residues. Germline V gene data show CDR1 as SGHTA and CDR2 as FQGNSA. V was pared by 1 base and J by 7 bases, with 8 bases between. Cells designated naive CD8 were CD45RO-negative and were positively selected for CCR7, with terminally differentiated effector memory CD45RA+ cells excluded. Measured with immunoSEQ multiplex PCR; TCRdb has only the in-frame clones, and not every one. The table shows around 2,100,000 clones, with approximately 94% occurring only once. The sample consisted of naive CD8+ T cells sorted from blood. J is TRBJ2-7 and V is TRBV7-2; D not resolved. The sequence derives from a man younger than 35 in good health. The CDR3 sequence is CASSLGREEQYF. For the CDR3, the DNA is TGTGCCAGCAGCTTAGGAAGGGAAGAGCAGTACTTC.